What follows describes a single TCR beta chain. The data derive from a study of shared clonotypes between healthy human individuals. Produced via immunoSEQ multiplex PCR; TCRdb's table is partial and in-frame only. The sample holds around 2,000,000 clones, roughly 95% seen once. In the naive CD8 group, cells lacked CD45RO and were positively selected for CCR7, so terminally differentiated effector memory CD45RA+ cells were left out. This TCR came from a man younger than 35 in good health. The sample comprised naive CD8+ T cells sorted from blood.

The chain's CDR3 is CASSLWGLAVYNEQFF. CDR3 DNA: TGTGCCAGCAGCCTGTGGGGACTAGCGGTTTACAATGAGCAGTTCTTC. V usage is TRBV5-6 and J usage is TRBJ2-1, with 11 bases identical to TRBD2. This CDR3 comprises 16 residues. V gave up 4 bases and J gave up 4 bases; unmatched junction bases: 7. The germline gives CDR1 SGHDT, CDR2 YYEEEE.